The 30 T cell receptor beta chains listed next were all sequenced from one sample in a study of blood T cell repertoires in COVID-19 (dated by TCRdb to about 2020). Receptor libraries were prepared by the immunoSEQ multiplex PCR assay. TCRdb obtained this table from immuneACCESS and retained in-frame rearrangements with V and J assigned. These tables miss some clones; where compared with another copy, unresolved V genes account for less than half of the shortfall, and the remainder is unexplained. The sample includes approximately 190,000 clones, with roughly 80% observed a single time. 20% of the sample is taken by the ten largest. Sequencing was carried out using peripheral blood. The receptors here all came from a human donor in a cohort sampled during active COVID-19.

The chain links TRBV18 to TRBJ1-1; the match to TRBD1 covers 10 bases. The germline V gene has CDR1 KGHSH and CDR2 LQKENI. Trimming cost V 6 bases and J 3 bases; bases outside gene matches: 7. CDR3 size: 15 residues. In nucleotides, the CDR3 is TGTGCCAGCTCGCCGACAGGGGGCGAGGACACTGAAGCTTTCTTT. Amino acids: CASSPTGGEDTEAFF.

The chain carries TRBV4-2 and TRBJ2-3; 10 bases align to TRBD2. Trimming took 2 bases from V and 3 from J; bases not matched to a gene: 5. Germline V CDR1 and CDR2: LGHNA, YNFKEQ. The CDR3 extends over 16 amino acids. The CDR3 reads CASSQLAGGVTDTQYF. The CDR3 DNA reads as TGTGCCAGCAGCCAATTAGCGGGAGGTGTGACAGATACGCAGTATTTT.

The chain links TRBV6-5 to TRBJ1-1; D remains unclear. Trimming removed 7 bases from V and 5 bases from J, with 11 bases in between. Germline V gene data show CDR1 as MNHEY and CDR2 as SVGAGI. This CDR3 is built from 12 residues. The CDR3 bases are TGTGCCAGCATGCGAGGACTGACTGAAGCTTTCTTT. It translates to CASMRGLTEAFF.

J is TRBJ1-5 and V is TRBV12-3 or TRBV12-4; weak D call: TRBD1 (5 bases). The CDR3 consists of 13 residues. V lost 3 bases to trimming and J lost 5 bases, with 8 bases between them. CDR3 residues: CASSLTEYQPQHF. CDR3 in DNA: TGTGCCAGCAGTTTGACAGAGTATCAGCCCCAGCATTTT.

This clone came up a few times. The chain employs TRBV5-1 and TRBJ1-5; D gene unclear. Trimming removed 2 bases at V and 1 base at J, with 10 bases between. The CDR3 covers 15 residues. Looked up from germline, CDR1 is SGHRS and CDR2 is YFSETQ. The CDR3 sequence: CASSLMAGSNQPQHF. CDR3 sequence (DNA): TGCGCCAGCAGCTTAATGGCGGGGAGCAATCAGCCCCAGCATTTT.

The gene calls are TRBV6-5 and TRBJ2-2, with D possibly being TRBD1 (5 bases). The V end was cut by 6 bases, the J end by 3 bases, with 14 bases between. This CDR3 region has 15 residues. Germline V gene lookup returns CDR1 MNHEY and CDR2 SVGAGI. This CDR3 is CASSQGDVYTGELFF. The CDR3 DNA sequence: TGTGCCAGCAGCCAGGGTGATGTATACACCGGGGAGCTGTTTTTT.

V gene TRBV3-1 (or the pseudogene TRBV3-2) combines with J gene TRBJ1-4, with D possibly TRBD1 on 6 matching bases. CDR3 length equals 17 residues. V was pared by 0 bases and J by 4 bases, with 15 bases between. The germline V gene encodes CDR1 LGHDT and CDR2 YNNKEL (reference sequence). CDR3 in DNA: TGTGCCAGCAGCCAAGAACCCCCAAAGGGGGTTAATGAAAAACTGTTTTTT. Amino acid sequence: CASSQEPPKGVNEKLFF.

This chain connects TRBV7-2 to TRBJ1-4, with D perhaps TRBD1 (5 bases). Trimming removed 5 bases from V and 4 bases from J, with 17 bases in between. The CDR3 has 16 residues. Germline V gene sequence: CDR1 SGHTA, CDR2 FQGNSA. CDR3 in DNA: TGTGCCAGCAGCACAATCCCGCAGGGATTTAATGAAAAACTGTTTTTT. It codes for CASSTIPQGFNEKLFF.

J is TRBJ1-1 and V is TRBV5-1; 7 bases align to TRBD1. CDR3 length: 14 amino acids. With V trimmed by 1 base and J by 4 bases, 4 bases remained unmatched. Per germline, CDR1 SGHRS and CDR2 YFSETQ. CDR3 DNA: TGCGCCAGCAGCTTGCAGGGGGTGGGCACTGAAGCTTTCTTT. It codes for CASSLQGVGTEAFF.

Here the CDR3 reads CASSPSLAGPYNEQFF. The CDR3 nucleotides are TGTGCCAGCAGCCCATCCCTAGCGGGACCCTACAATGAGCAGTTCTTC. The V and J genes are TRBV7-2 and TRBJ2-1; 9 bases line up with TRBD2. Germline values: CDR1 SGHTA, CDR2 FQGNSA. This CDR3 is 16 amino acids long. Germline trimming cut 5 bases from V and 2 bases from J; bases unmatched to any gene: 7.

The J gene is TRBJ2-7, the V gene TRBV5-1, with a possible D match to TRBD2 (6 bases). This CDR3 has 14 amino acids. V was trimmed by 1 base and J by 6 bases, leaving 14 bases between them. Germline V gives CDR1 SGHRS, CDR2 YFSETQ. The CDR3 region has the DNA TGCGCCAGCAGCTTGCCCCTCGGGGACTCCGAGCAGTACTTC. Translating it yields CASSLPLGDSEQYF.

The chain recombines TRBV30 with TRBJ2-6; possible D gene TRBD1, 5 bases. V dropped 4 bases and J dropped 1 base, with 17 bases sitting between them. This CDR3 spans 17 amino acids. Germline CDR1 and CDR2: GTSNPN and SVGIG (reference sequence). The CDR3 region is CAWIRRQGVSGANVLTF. The CDR3, as DNA: TGTGCCTGGATTCGAAGGCAGGGCGTATCTGGGGCCAACGTCCTGACTTTC.

V and J are TRBV2 and TRBJ2-3; 8 nucleotides agree with TRBD2. V trimming: 10 bases; J trimming: 2 bases; junction bases outside the gene matches: 17. This CDR3 has 17 residues. Germline lookup yields CDR1 SNHLY and CDR2 FYNNEI. The CDR3 coding sequence is TGTGCCACCGGAAAGGGCGGGGGGCCAAGTCTCACAGATACGCAGTATTTT. It specifies CATGKGGGPSLTDTQYF. The full variable domain, its missing parts supplied by reference TRBV2 and TRBJ2-3, is EPEVTQTPSHQVTQMGQEVILRCVPISNHLYFYWYRQILGQKVEFLVSFYNNEISEKSEIFDDQFSVERPDGSNFTLKIRSTKLEDSAMYFCATGKGGGPSLTDTQYFGPGTRLTVL.

The V call is TRBV9, the J call TRBJ1-2, with TRBD1 as a possible D gene (5 bases). This CDR3 has 14 residues. CDR1 is SGDLS, CDR2 YYNGEE, per germline. With 7 bases removed from V and 4 bases from J, the gap between germline ends came to 17 bases. CDR3 sequence reads: CASALQGITYGYTF. The DNA of the CDR3 is TGTGCCAGCGCCCTCCAGGGCATCACCTATGGCTACACCTTC.

This clone was seen only a few times. The chain has TRBV6-1 and TRBJ2-3; 13 bases map to TRBD2. This CDR3 contains 17 residues. Trimming at V came to 2 bases and at J to 6 bases, leaving 8 bases not matched to a gene. Looked up from germline, CDR1 is MNHNS and CDR2 is SASEGT. As DNA, the CDR3 is TGTGCCAGCAGTGAAATGTGGGGACTAGCGGGATTGGATACGCAGTATTTT. This encodes CASSEMWGLAGLDTQYF.

This sequence joins TRBV5-4 and TRBJ2-7; a possible D gene is TRBD2 (6 bases). Germline V gives CDR1 SGHNT, CDR2 YYREEE (reference sequence). With 1 base removed from V and 4 bases from J, the gap between germline ends came to 12 bases. The CDR3 loop spans 14 amino acids. DNA of the CDR3: TGTGCCAGCAGCTTGTGGCAGACTAGTTACGAGCAGTACTTC. It is translated as CASSLWQTSYEQYF.

The chain carries TRBV6-5 and TRBJ2-2; TRBD1 matches at 8 bases. The CDR3 covers 14 residues. CDR1 and CDR2 from the germline V gene are MNHEY and SVGAGI. V shed 7 bases, J shed 4 bases, and the junction held 5 bases outside the gene matches. The CDR3 bases are TGTGCCAGCACAAAGACAGGGGTCACCGGGGAGCTGTTTTTT. Amino acids: CASTKTGVTGELFF.

The rearrangement uses TRBV6-5 and TRBJ1-2; D uncertain. Between the trimmed V and J ends, which lost 0 bases and 4 bases, there was a span of 9 bases. The germline CDR1 and CDR2 sequences are MNHEY and SVGAGI. The CDR3 contains 14 residues. Here the CDR3 reads CASSYSASIYGYTF. Written as DNA, the CDR3 is TGTGCCAGCAGTTACTCAGCTTCTATCTATGGCTACACCTTC.

The CDR3 spells CASSEAGYNSPLHF. DNA for the CDR3: TGTGCCAGCAGTGAGGCAGGCTATAATTCACCCCTCCACTTT. V and J are TRBV25-1 and TRBJ1-6; D ambiguous. Germline assignment: CDR1 MGHDK and CDR2 SYGVNS. Trimming pared 3 bases from V and 3 bases from J, leaving 6 bases between. This CDR3 is 14 amino acids long.

This chain links TRBV19 with TRBJ2-7; the D gene is possibly TRBD1 (5 bases). This CDR3 comprises 13 residues. Germline V gene data show CDR1 as LNHDA and CDR2 as SQIVND (reference sequence). Trimming pared 8 bases from V and 3 bases from J, leaving 14 bases between. The CDR3 bases are TGTGCCAGTCGCACAGGCCGACACTACGAGCAGTACTTC. Its translation is CASRTGRHYEQYF.

The chain combines TRBV27 with TRBJ2-7, with 12 bases aligning to TRBD1. The germline V gene has CDR1 MNHEY and CDR2 SMNVEV (reference sequence). After removal of 4 bases from V and 7 bases from J, the junction contained 5 bases not matched to a gene. The CDR3 is 14 amino acids. The CDR3 is CASSWGQGAPEQYF. Written as DNA, the CDR3 is TGTGCCAGCAGTTGGGGACAGGGGGCGCCTGAGCAGTACTTC.

This sequence joins TRBV4-2 and TRBJ1-3; D possibly corresponds to TRBD1 (5 bases). This CDR3 contains 13 residues. Trimming shortened V by 8 bases and J by 3 bases, and 11 bases separated the two germline ends. From germline, CDR1 is LGHNA and CDR2 YNFKEQ. The CDR3 bases are TGTGCCAGCGGGGGAGGTTTTGGAAACACCATATATTTT. Its protein product is CASGGGFGNTIYF.

The chain joins TRBV10-3 to TRBJ2-1; possible D gene TRBD2, 6 bases. Looked up from germline, CDR1 is ENHRY and CDR2 is SYGVKD. Trimming left V 3 bases short and J 1 base short, with 13 bases between. The CDR3 is made up of 16 amino acids. CDR3 sequence: CAISEPSAPSYNEQFF. The CDR3 nucleotides are TGTGCCATCAGTGAACCTAGCGCGCCTTCCTACAATGAGCAGTTCTTC.

With respect to this clone: Germline is not matched at one junction end, which may reflect a read error. The chain recombines TRBV15 with TRBJ2-7; D is unclear. Per germline, CDR1 LNHNV and CDR2 YYDKDF (reference sequence). The CDR3 is made up of 14 amino acids. The CDR3 nucleotides are TGTGCCACCAGCAGAGATAAAGGAGAATACCTTATGCACTTC. It translates to CATSRDKGEYLMHF.

The CDR3 loop reads CATAERRGHQPQHF. The CDR3 DNA reads TGTGCCACCGCAGAGAGGAGGGGGCATCAGCCCCAGCATTTT. This chain joins TRBV19 and TRBJ1-5; 7 bases are shared with TRBD1. V was pared by 10 bases and J by 5 bases, with 11 bases of the junction left unmatched. Germline values: CDR1 LNHDA, CDR2 SQIVND (reference sequence). CDR3 length equals 14 residues.

The chain couples TRBV4-1 to TRBJ2-3; TRBD2 matches 12 bases. V lost 4 bases and J lost 4; bases outside the gene matches: 6. CDR1 is MGHRA, CDR2 YSYEKL, per germline. The CDR3 has 16 amino acids. As DNA, the CDR3 is TGCGCCAGCAGCCTACGACTAGCGGGGGCTGCAGATACGCAGTATTTT. Protein sequence: CASSLRLAGAADTQYF.

The chain recombines TRBV19 with TRBJ1-1; possibly TRBD1 for D (5 bases). CDR3 size: 15 residues. V was trimmed by 4 bases and J by 6 bases, leaving 18 bases between them. The V gene's germline CDR1 is LNHDA and CDR2 SQIVND (reference sequence). The CDR3: CASSNPGYYRPEAFF. In nucleotides, the CDR3 is TGTGCCAGTAGTAACCCAGGGTACTACCGCCCTGAAGCTTTCTTT.

This clone has more than one count but fewer than ten. Other DNA sequences in the same sample also yield this CDR3. This chain joins TRBV7-2 and TRBJ1-5; D unresolved. CDR1 and CDR2 from the germline V gene are SGHTA and FQGNSA. V gave up 1 base and J gave up 0 bases, with 7 bases separating them. This CDR3 spans 15 amino acids. CDR3 DNA sequence: TGTGCCAGCAGCTTAGGAGGCAGTAGCAATCAGCCCCAGCATTTT. It is translated as CASSLGGSSNQPQHF. The variable domain in full, with the rest retrieved from reference TRBV7-2 and TRBJ1-5, is GAGVSQSPSNKVTEKGKDVELRCDPISGHTALYWYRQSLGQGLEFLIYFQGNSAPDKSGLPSDRFSAERTGGSVSTLTIQRTQQEDSAVYLCASSLGGSSNQPQHFGDGTRLSIL.

CDR3: CASSARQGLGSLGYTF. The CDR3 DNA reads as TGTGCCAGCAGTGCGAGACAGGGGTTGGGTTCCCTTGGCTACACCTTC. The V gene is TRBV25-1, the J gene TRBJ1-2; the match to TRBD1 covers 8 bases. Germline V lookup: CDR1 MGHDK, CDR2 SYGVNS. This CDR3 spans 16 amino acids. V shed 4 bases, J shed 7 bases, and the junction held 14 bases outside the gene matches.

The CDR3 sequence is CASRRDSGNTIYF. The CDR3, as DNA: TGTGCCAGCAGGAGGGATTCTGGAAACACCATATATTTT. V usage is TRBV6-5 and J usage is TRBJ1-3, with no clear D. The CDR3 covers 13 residues. V lost 6 bases to trimming and J lost 1 base, with 7 bases between them. In germline, CDR1 is MNHEY, CDR2 SVGAGI.